This T cell receptor (beta chain) is from a study of tumor and adjacent non-tumor tissue in lung cancer. The CDR3 is made up of 11 amino acids. The germline V gene encodes CDR1 SGHVS and CDR2 FQNEAQ. In regard to this clonotype: Here the CDR3 omits its conserved ending phenylalanine or tryptophan, so a read error is the likely source.

RNA was extracted from bulk tissue without any cell sorting. The library came from three nested PCR rounds adapted from ARM-PCR protocols. TCRdb redid the calling of the multiplex PCR reads with MiXCR, one entry per CDR3 protein. The sample records approximately 130,000 distinct CDR3 sequences, 66% being singletons. This receptor was taken from a young man with non-small cell lung cancer. The sequencing sample was made of lung tumor tissue. The chain employs TRBV7-8 and TRBJ1-1; D gene ambiguous. Here the CDR3 reads CTSSLNNEAFY. The DNA of the CDR3 is TGTACCAGCAGCCTTAATAATGAAGCTTTCTAT.